Following are 22 T cell receptor beta chains from one sample sequenced in a study of siplizumab effects on memory and regulatory T cells (dated by TCRdb to the late 2010s). The library came from the immunoSEQ multiplex PCR assay. Not all clones reach the TCRdb copy of this immuneACCESS table, which keeps in-frame sequences only. Checked studies attribute under half of the gap to unresolved V genes and leave the rest unexplained. This sample has around 61,000 clones in its table, and just over 95% of those were observed once. The ten largest clonotypes hold approximately 1.1% of the sample. The sequencing sample was made of naive CD8+ T cells sorted from blood. The sample's cell subset or site label is to be understood as: unstimulated naive T cells. All receptors derive from a human donor in good health.

The chain recombines TRBV7-9 with TRBJ1-5; D uncertain. The germline V gene encodes CDR1 SEHNR and CDR2 FQNEAQ (reference sequence). V lost 1 base to trimming and J lost 4 bases, with 8 bases between them. The CDR3 length is 14 residues. This CDR3 is CASSLGGTNQPQHF. In nucleotides, the CDR3 is TGTGCCAGCAGCTTAGGAGGAACTAATCAGCCCCAGCATTTT. Together with reference TRBV7-9 and TRBJ1-5, the CDR3 gives the full variable domain: DTGVSQNPRHKITKRGQNVTFRCDPISEHNRLYWYRQTLGQGPEFLTYFQNEAQLEKSRLLSDRFSAERPKGSFSTLEIQRTEQGDSAMYLCASSLGGTNQPQHFGDGTRLSIL.

The J gene is TRBJ2-5, the V gene TRBV9, with D maybe TRBD2 (7 bases). The end of the DNA is better explained by TRBJ2-7, so the J call may be wrong. The CDR3 is made up of 15 amino acids. The germline CDR1 and CDR2 sequences are SGDLS and YYNGEE. For the CDR3, the DNA is TGTGCCAGCAGCCCCTGGGGGGGCGGGTCCTACGAGCAGTACTTC. Translated: CASSPWGGGSYEQYF.

The genes are TRBV23-1 and TRBJ2-3, with D possibly being TRBD1 or TRBD2 (6 bases each). TRBV23-1 is designated an ORF whose function remains uncertain. The CDR3 totals 12 residues. Deletions cut 11 bases from V and 6 bases from J, with 15 bases between. This CDR3 reads CAGGQLSDTQYF. Here the CDR3 DNA reads TGCGCCGGGGGGCAGTTAAGTGATACGCAGTATTTT.

The gene calls are TRBV30 and TRBJ2-1, with D possibly matching TRBD2 (5 bases). The CDR3 spans 15 residues. The germline gives CDR1 GTSNPN, CDR2 SVGIG (reference sequence). V gave up 0 bases and J gave up 4 bases, with 13 bases separating them. The CDR3 sequence is CAWSVRGGGYNEQFF. CDR3 nucleotides: TGTGCCTGGAGTGTGCGCGGCGGAGGTTACAATGAGCAGTTCTTC.

This rearrangement joins TRBV21-1 to TRBJ1-1. TRBV21-1 has pseudogene status. The CDR3 consists of 13 residues. The CDR3 DNA follows: TGTGCCAGCAGCAAAGAACCCCACTGGGAGGCTTTCTTT. Its protein product is CASSKEPHWEAFF.

The CDR3 region is CSVGPDQNTGELFF. CDR3 nucleotides: TGCAGCGTCGGACCGGACCAGAACACCGGGGAGCTGTTTTTT. The gene calls are TRBV29-1 and TRBJ2-2; no clear D. Germline V lookup: CDR1 SQVTM, CDR2 ANQGSEA. The CDR3 is 14 amino acids. The V end lost 6 bases, the J end lost 1 base, and 12 bases lay between the germline ends.

The V call is TRBV5-6, the J call TRBJ1-3; a weak D match, TRBD1 (5 bases). CDR1 is SGHDT, CDR2 YYEEEE, per germline. The V gene lost 4 bases and the J gene lost 3 bases, with 11 bases spanning the gap. The CDR3 totals 14 residues. In DNA form, the CDR3 reads TGTGCCAGCAGCCCTAAAAGGGGTGGAAACACCATATATTTT. It is translated as CASSPKRGGNTIYF.

The CDR3 loop reads CASSHGTGVQPQHF. The CDR3, as DNA: TGCGCCAGCAGTCACGGGACAGGGGTCCAGCCCCAGCATTTT. This chain uses TRBV23-1 with TRBJ1-5; 10 nucleotides match TRBD1. TRBV23-1 counts as an open reading frame of uncertain function. The CDR3 totals 14 residues. The V and J ends lost 3 bases and 7 bases, in that order; junction bases with no gene match: 3.

The rearrangement links TRBV14 to TRBJ2-7; TRBD1 or TRBD2 may be the D gene (6 bases each). This CDR3 region has 13 residues. Per the germline V gene, CDR1 is SGHDN and CDR2 is FVKESK. Trimming took off 0 bases at V and 6 bases at J, with 9 bases between the two ends. As DNA, the CDR3 is TGTGCCAGCAGCCAAGATGGAGGGGGCGAGCAGTACTTC. Its protein is CASSQDGGGEQYF.

The CDR3 DNA sequence: TGCGCCAGCAGCCAAGGATGGGGGGACAATCGGAACACTGAAGCTTTCTTT. This encodes CASSQGWGDNRNTEAFF. The gene calls are TRBV4-1 and TRBJ1-1; D perhaps matches TRBD1 (6 bases). This CDR3 is 17 amino acids long. V was shortened by 1 base and J by 1 base, with 16 bases between the two germline ends. Per the germline V gene, CDR1 is MGHRA and CDR2 is YSYEKL.

CDR3 residues: CASSVVSGLEQFF. The DNA of the CDR3 is TGTGCCAGCAGCGTAGTTTCGGGACTAGAGCAGTTCTTC. The V and J genes are TRBV9 and TRBJ2-1; TRBD2 matches 7 bases. CDR1 is SGDLS and CDR2 is YYNGEE in the germline V gene. This CDR3 contains 13 residues. With V trimmed by 0 bases and J by 10 bases, 4 bases remained unmatched.

This clone was observed once. CDR3 nucleotides: TGTGCCAGCAGCTCGGCGGGCTCCTATAATTCACCCCTCCACTTT. It is translated as CASSSAGSYNSPLHF. This chain joins TRBV11-3 and TRBJ1-6, with unresolved D. This CDR3 contains 15 residues. In germline, CDR1 is SGHNT, CDR2 YENEEA. V was cut by 4 bases and J by 0 bases, with 7 bases left in between. Looking up the rest from reference TRBV11-3 and TRBJ1-6 gives the full variable domain: EAGVVQSPRYKIIEKKQPVAFWCNPISGHNTLYWYLQNLGQGPELLIRYENEEAVDDSQLPKDRFSAERLKGVDSTLKIQPAELGDSAVYLCASSSAGSYNSPLHFGNGTRLTVT.

The chain carries TRBV5-6 and TRBJ2-2, with D perhaps TRBD1 (6 bases). CDR1 and CDR2 from the germline V gene are SGHDT and YYEEEE. Deletions cut 0 bases from V and 6 bases from J, with 21 bases between. CDR3 length equals 18 residues. The CDR3 DNA reads TGTGCCAGCAGCTTGGTTTCCAGGGGAGCAGGTAGTGCCGGGGAGCTGTTTTTT. Translating gives CASSLVSRGAGSAGELFF.

V usage is TRBV19 and J usage is TRBJ2-6, with D possibly TRBD1 on 5 matching bases. CDR3 length: 17 residues. V lost 5 bases, J lost 2 bases, and 16 bases lay in between. Looked up from germline, CDR1 is LNHDA and CDR2 is SQIVND (reference sequence). The CDR3 nucleotides are TGTGCCAGTAGTGTCCCAGGGTATGGGGCTGGGGCCAACGTCCTGACTTTC. Protein: CASSVPGYGAGANVLTF.

This chain links TRBV18 with TRBJ2-3; D is uncertain. CDR1 and CDR2 from the germline V gene are KGHSH and LQKENI. The CDR3 extends over 14 amino acids. V was clipped by 3 bases and J by 0 bases, with 7 bases between them. In DNA, the CDR3 is TGTGCCAGCTCACCGTGGGGTAGCACAGATACGCAGTATTTT. It is translated as CASSPWGSTDTQYF. The full variable domain, in which reference TRBV18 and TRBJ2-3 provide the parts outside the CDR3, is NAGVMQNPRHLVRRRGQEARLRCSPMKGHSHVYWYRQLPEEGLKFMVYLQKENIIDESGMPKERFSAEFPKEGPSILRIQQVVRGDSAAYFCASSPWGSTDTQYFGPGTRLTVL.

V is TRBV7-9 and J is TRBJ1-4; possibly TRBD1 for D (6 bases). Germline V lookup: CDR1 SEHNR, CDR2 FQNEAQ (reference sequence). V dropped 8 bases and J dropped 4 bases, with 17 bases sitting between them. The CDR3 covers 15 residues. The CDR3 DNA sequence: TGTGCCAGCGCTGATGATAAGGACAGTAATGAAAAACTGTTTTTT. It specifies CASADDKDSNEKLFF.

The rearrangement joins TRBV7-9 to TRBJ2-3, with D possibly matching TRBD2 (6 bases). CDR3 length: 17 amino acids. Germline loops: CDR1 SEHNR, CDR2 FQNEAQ (reference sequence). The V end was cut by 5 bases, the J end by 3 bases, with 21 bases between. The CDR3 bases are TGTGCCAGCAGCCCCGGCCGGGAGATTGTTGGTACAGATACGCAGTATTTT. Amino acid sequence: CASSPGREIVGTDTQYF.

V gene TRBV5-1 combines with J gene TRBJ2-3; no reliable D call. The CDR3 has 16 amino acids. Germline V gene data show CDR1 as SGHRS and CDR2 as YFSETQ. The ends were cut back, 6 bases at V and 3 bases at J, with 20 bases in the middle. The CDR3 nucleotides read TGCGCCAGCATCCTAGGAAGGGCCGCGAATACAGATACGCAGTATTTT. Translating gives CASILGRAANTDTQYF.

This clone was counted a single time. The rearrangement links TRBV5-6 to TRBJ1-6; unclear D gene. Per germline, CDR1 SGHDT and CDR2 YYEEEE. The CDR3 totals 15 residues. The V gene lost 1 base and the J gene lost 4 bases, with 9 bases spanning the gap. DNA of the CDR3: TGTGCCAGCAGCTTGCCGGAAGAATATAATTCACCCCTCCACTTT. Protein sequence: CASSLPEEYNSPLHF. The full variable domain, with the rest looked up from reference TRBV5-6 and TRBJ1-6, is DAGVTQSPTHLIKTRGQQVTLRCSPKSGHDTVSWYQQALGQGPQFIFQYYEEEERQRGNFPDRFSGHQFPNYSSELNVNALLLGDSALYLCASSLPEEYNSPLHFGNGTRLTVT.

This chain uses TRBV27 with TRBJ2-3; TRBD2 aligns across 12 bases. V dropped 4 bases and J dropped 4; count of bases not matched to a gene: 6. Germline V gives CDR1 MNHEY, CDR2 SMNVEV (reference sequence). The CDR3 spans 16 residues. CDR3 bases: TGTGCCAGCAGTTCAGGACTAGCGGGATCGTCAGATACGCAGTATTTT. It specifies CASSSGLAGSSDTQYF.

V gene TRBV21-1 combines with J gene TRBJ2-6; the table gives TRBD1 as D, unverified against the DNA. TRBV21-1 is described as a pseudogene. The CDR3 has 16 amino acids. The CDR3 reads CASSDRFLSGANVLTF. For the CDR3, the DNA is TGTGCCAGCAGCGACAGATTCCTCTCTGGGGCCAACGTCCTGACTTTC.

The rearrangement joins TRBV29-1 to TRBJ1-2; the D gene is possibly TRBD1 (5 bases). V lost 2 bases and J 10 bases, leaving 23 bases between the germline ends. Germline CDR1 and CDR2: SQVTM and ANQGSEA. The CDR3 totals 15 residues. DNA for the CDR3: TGCAGCGTTGAACCCAGGGAAGCCCCCTCCGGATCCTACACCTTC. Its protein product is CSVEPREAPSGSYTF.